Listed here are 19 T cell receptor beta chains from one sample, sequenced in a study of blood T cell repertoires in COVID-19. Profiling relied on immunoSEQ multiplex PCR, and the TCRdb table lists in-frame clones only, not all of them. The table has roughly 110,000 clones, about nine tenths seen once. The specimen was peripheral blood. The receptors shown here come from a woman between 50 and 59 years old with acute or convalescent COVID-19.

The gene calls are TRBV28 and TRBJ2-1; 9 positions match TRBD2. The V and J ends lost 5 bases and 4 bases, in that order; junction bases with no gene match: 12. Germline CDR1 and CDR2: MDHEN and SYDVKM. The CDR3 contains 17 residues. CDR3 in amino acids: CASSQRGAFNSYNEQFF. The CDR3 nucleotides are TGTGCCAGCAGTCAGCGGGGGGCCTTTAATTCATACAATGAGCAGTTCTTC.

This chain uses TRBV28 with TRBJ2-3; a possible D gene is TRBD1 (8 bases). Trimming removed 4 bases at V and 3 bases at J, with 17 bases between. This CDR3 is built from 16 residues. In germline, CDR1 is MDHEN, CDR2 SYDVKM. This chain's CDR3 is CASSSGQGGRTDTQYF. As DNA, the CDR3 is TGTGCCAGCAGTTCCGGACAGGGAGGGAGAACAGATACGCAGTATTTT.

The chain uses TRBV5-4 and TRBJ1-2; TRBD1 agrees at 7 bases. Germline CDR1 is SGHNT and CDR2 is YYREEE (reference sequence). The CDR3 extends over 13 amino acids. V was pared by 0 bases and J by 8 bases, with 4 bases of the junction left unmatched. CDR3 in amino acids: CASSLEGASGYTF. CDR3 nucleotides: TGTGCCAGCAGCTTGGAGGGGGCTAGCGGCTACACCTTC.

The chain joins TRBV4-2 to TRBJ2-7; 10 nucleotides agree with TRBD2. Germline V gene sequence: CDR1 LGHNA, CDR2 YNFKEQ. V shed 4 bases, J shed 4 bases, and the junction held 16 bases outside the gene matches. The CDR3 length is 18 residues. CDR3 sequence (DNA): TGTGCCAGCAGCCGGGACAACAACCAACTAGCGGGAACATACGAGCAGTACTTC. Translating gives CASSRDNNQLAGTYEQYF.

This chain uses TRBV19 with TRBJ1-4; 10 bases are shared with TRBD1. In germline, CDR1 is LNHDA, CDR2 SQIVND (reference sequence). Losses at the gene ends were 4 bases for V and 8 bases for J; bases not matched to a gene: 1. CDR3 length: 13 amino acids. The DNA of the CDR3 is TGTGCCAGTAGTAGGACAGGGGGGGAAAAACTGTTTTTT. Translating gives CASSRTGGEKLFF.

This sequence joins TRBV28 and TRBJ1-1, with a tentative D call TRBD1 (6 bases). Germline V CDR1 and CDR2: MDHEN, SYDVKM. The length of the CDR3 is 15 residues. V was trimmed by 3 bases and J by 3 bases, leaving 14 bases between them. DNA of the CDR3: TGTGCCAGCAGTTTGCAGGAAAGGGGGTACACTGAAGCTTTCTTT. It codes for CASSLQERGYTEAFF.

This chain links TRBV4-2 with TRBJ1-1, with D maybe TRBD1 (6 bases). The CDR3 sequence is 16 residues long. The germline V gene encodes CDR1 LGHNA and CDR2 YNFKEQ. Trimming removed 0 bases at V and 1 base at J, with 12 bases between. The CDR3 region has the DNA TGTGCCAGCAGCCAAGAAGACAGGAATTGGAACACTGAAGCTTTCTTT. Its translation: CASSQEDRNWNTEAFF.

The chain employs TRBV6-1 and TRBJ1-2; 10 bases fit TRBD1. The CDR3 loop spans 17 amino acids. Germline CDR1 and CDR2: MNHNS and SASEGT. The V gene end was trimmed by 0 bases and the J gene end by 4 bases; junction bases not matched to a gene: 8. The CDR3 protein is CASSEADGTGALYGYTF. CDR3 in DNA: TGTGCCAGCAGTGAAGCCGATGGGACAGGGGCACTCTATGGCTACACCTTC.

The chain recombines TRBV7-9 with TRBJ1-1, with a tentative D call TRBD1 (5 bases). Trimming removed 1 base from V and 5 bases from J, with 14 bases in between. Germline lookup yields CDR1 SEHNR and CDR2 FQNEAQ (reference sequence). This CDR3 contains 15 residues. The CDR3 is CASSLVEGRRTEAFF. CDR3 bases: TGTGCCAGCAGCTTAGTGGAGGGGAGGAGAACTGAAGCTTTCTTT.

This chain uses TRBV28 with TRBJ2-2; 8 nucleotides match TRBD1. Germline CDR1 is MDHEN and CDR2 is SYDVKM. The junction had 4 bases not matched to a gene; V was cut back by 7 bases and J by 0 bases. This CDR3 is 15 amino acids long. Here the CDR3 DNA reads TGTGCCAGCACCACAGGGGGTCCGAACACCGGGGAGCTGTTTTTT. Amino acid sequence: CASTTGGPNTGELFF.

The chain uses TRBV11-2 and TRBJ1-5; D may be TRBD1 (6 bases). Trimming left V 1 base short and J 5 bases short, with 9 bases between. Germline lookup yields CDR1 SGHAT and CDR2 FQNNGV. This CDR3 comprises 14 residues. In nucleotides, the CDR3 is TGTGCCAGCAGCTTAGGCAGGGGTTATCAGCCCCAGCATTTT. It translates to CASSLGRGYQPQHF.

The chain employs TRBV6-5 and TRBJ2-7; the match to TRBD2 covers 10 bases. Looked up from germline, CDR1 is MNHEY and CDR2 is SVGAGI. The V and J ends lost 5 bases and 3 bases, in that order; junction bases with no gene match: 4. This CDR3 is 14 amino acids long. The CDR3: CASSPSGGLYEQYF. CDR3 DNA: TGTGCCAGCAGTCCTAGCGGGGGACTCTACGAGCAGTACTTC.

V is TRBV30 and J is TRBJ2-5; 8 bases are shared with TRBD2. CDR3 size: 12 residues. Per germline, CDR1 GTSNPN and CDR2 SVGIG (reference sequence). DNA of the CDR3: TGTGCGCAAAACCCGGGGGGGGAGACCCAGTACTTC. Protein sequence: CAQNPGGETQYF.

V usage is TRBV18 and J usage is TRBJ1-4; 9 bases are shared with TRBD1. The CDR3 totals 15 residues. Per the germline V gene, CDR1 is KGHSH and CDR2 is LQKENI. The junction had 6 bases not matched to a gene; V was cut back by 4 bases and J by 6 bases. CDR3 residues: CASSLSGTGHEKLFF. The CDR3 DNA is TGTGCCAGCTCACTTTCCGGGACAGGGCATGAAAAACTGTTTTTT. Using reference TRBV18 and TRBJ1-4 for the parts outside the CDR3, the full variable domain is NAGVMQNPRHLVRRRGQEARLRCSPMKGHSHVYWYRQLPEEGLKFMVYLQKENIIDESGMPKERFSAEFPKEGPSILRIQQVVRGDSAAYFCASSLSGTGHEKLFFGSGTQLSVL.

This rearrangement joins TRBV19 to TRBJ1-6, with D maybe TRBD1 (5 bases). The CDR3 contains 14 residues. The V gene's germline CDR1 is LNHDA and CDR2 SQIVND (reference sequence). V gave up 7 bases and J gave up 2 bases, with 9 bases separating them. The CDR3 DNA sequence: TGTGCCAGTACCTCGGACACCTATAATTCACCCCTCCACTTT. This sequence encodes CASTSDTYNSPLHF.

Only a few counts were recorded for this clone. The chain recombines TRBV7-9 with TRBJ2-1, with 7 bases that match TRBD2. Germline CDR1 reads SEHNR; CDR2 reads FQNEAQ (reference sequence). The CDR3 totals 16 residues. Trimming at V came to 1 base and at J to 1 base, leaving 4 bases not matched to a gene. The CDR3 DNA is TGTGCCAGCAGCTTAGGACTAGCAAGGTCCTACAATGAGCAGTTCTTC. This sequence encodes CASSLGLARSYNEQFF.

The rearrangement uses TRBV20-1 and TRBJ1-2; 7 nucleotides align to TRBD1. CDR3 length: 11 amino acids. J was trimmed by 7 bases and V by 6 bases; bases with no gene match: 5. Looked up from germline, CDR1 is DFQATT and CDR2 is SNEGSKA (reference sequence). This CDR3 is CSAGTVAGYTF. CDR3 nucleotides: TGCAGTGCCGGGACAGTGGCTGGCTACACCTTC.

The V and J genes are TRBV20-1 and TRBJ2-7; the D is unclear. Germline V gene data show CDR1 as DFQATT and CDR2 as SNEGSKA (reference sequence). V was clipped by 1 base and J by 5 bases, with 6 bases between them. The CDR3 extends over 11 amino acids. The CDR3: CSARALDEQYF. The CDR3 DNA follows: TGCAGTGCTAGAGCTCTCGACGAGCAGTACTTC.

The chain employs TRBV4-1 and TRBJ2-7; 7 nucleotides agree with TRBD1. Germline assignment: CDR1 MGHRA and CDR2 YSYEKL. V shed 4 bases, J shed 5 bases, and the junction held 11 bases outside the gene matches. The CDR3 runs to 15 residues. CDR3 sequence reads: CASSPTTGALDEQYF. The CDR3 region has the DNA TGCGCCAGCAGCCCTACCACAGGGGCATTGGACGAGCAGTACTTC.